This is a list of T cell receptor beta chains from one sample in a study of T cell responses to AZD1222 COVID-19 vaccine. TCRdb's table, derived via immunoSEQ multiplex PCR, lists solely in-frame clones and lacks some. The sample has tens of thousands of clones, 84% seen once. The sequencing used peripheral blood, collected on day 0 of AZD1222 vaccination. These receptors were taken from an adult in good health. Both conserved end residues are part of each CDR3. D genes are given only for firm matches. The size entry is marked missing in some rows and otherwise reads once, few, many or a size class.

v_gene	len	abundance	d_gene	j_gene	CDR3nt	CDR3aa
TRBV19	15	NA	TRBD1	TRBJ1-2	TGTGCCACCACTCCGGGACAGCTCCGACTGAGAGGCTACACCTTC	CATTPGQLRLRGYTF
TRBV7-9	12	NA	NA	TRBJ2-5	TGTGCCAGCAGCTTAGAGTATCTAACCCAGTACTTC	CASSLEYLTQYF
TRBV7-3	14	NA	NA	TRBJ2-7	TGTGCCAGCAGCTCGCCTAACTCGGTCTACGAGCAGTACTTC	CASSSPNSVYEQYF
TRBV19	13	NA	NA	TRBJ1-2	TGTGCCAGTAGTATGTTGGCCGGTTATGGCTACACCTTC	CASSMLAGYGYTF
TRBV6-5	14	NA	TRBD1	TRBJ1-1	TGTGCCAGCAGTTTGAGGACAGGTAATGCTCAAGCTTTCTTT	CASSLRTGNAQAFF
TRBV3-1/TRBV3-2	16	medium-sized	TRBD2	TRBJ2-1	TGTGCCAGCAGCCAACTAGCGGGGAGCTCCTACAATGAGCAGTTCTTC	CASSQLAGSSYNEQFF
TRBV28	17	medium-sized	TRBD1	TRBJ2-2	TGTGCCAGCAAAGACGCACAGGGGAACGAGGTCACCGGGGAGCTGTTTTTT	CASKDAQGNEVTGELFF
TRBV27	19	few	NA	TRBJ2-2	TGTGCCAGCAGCTCATTTTTGCGGGCCAGGTCTAGTCACACCGGGGAGCTGTTTTTT	CASSSFLRARSSHTGELFF
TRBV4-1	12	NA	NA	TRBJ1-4	TGCGCCAGCAGCCGCGCATGGGGAAAACTGTTTTTT	CASSRAWGKLFF
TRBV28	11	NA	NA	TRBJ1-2	TGTGCCAGCAGACAGATCTATGGCTACACCTTC	CASRQIYGYTF
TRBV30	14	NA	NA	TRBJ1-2	TGTGCCTGGAGCCCCGGAATCGCTAACTATGGCTACACCTTC	CAWSPGIANYGYTF
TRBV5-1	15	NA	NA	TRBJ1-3	TGCGCCAGCAGCTTGGGCCCAGAAATAGGAAACACCATATATTTT	CASSLGPEIGNTIYF
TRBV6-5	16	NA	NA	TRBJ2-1	TGTGCCAGCAGTTACTCCGCTACACTATTCTACAATGAGCAGTTCTTC	CASSYSATLFYNEQFF
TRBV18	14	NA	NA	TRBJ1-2	TGTGCCAGCTCACTGACAAAAACGAACTATGGCTACACCTTC	CASSLTKTNYGYTF
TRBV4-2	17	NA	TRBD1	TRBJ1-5	TGTGCCAGCAGCCAAGATGGGTTGGGGACAGGGGTTCAGCCCCAGCATTTT	CASSQDGLGTGVQPQHF
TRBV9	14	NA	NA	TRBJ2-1	TGTGCCAGCAGCCCCTTGGAGGGTTTTAGTGAGCAGTTCTTC	CASSPLEGFSEQFF